This record concerns one TCR beta chain sequence. These data originate in a study of T cell repertoires in ileal Crohn's disease. J gave up 3 bases and V 1 base, and 3 bases lay outside the gene matches. CDR1 and CDR2 from the germline V gene are SGHAT and FQNNGV. The CDR3 covers 14 residues. The table came from immunoSEQ multiplex PCR; TCRdb's copy has only in-frame clones and leaves some out. The sample includes roughly 15,000 clones, 70% to 90% of them seen just once. Adults with ileal or ileocolonic Crohn's disease and an indication for resection were eligible. The J gene is TRBJ2-7, the V gene TRBV11-2; 7 bases are shared with TRBD2. The origin of this receptor is an adult with Crohn's disease. Material for sequencing was ileal tissue. For the CDR3, the DNA is TGTGCCAGCAGCTTAGTGAGCGGGGACTACGAGCAGTACTTC. It codes for CASSLVSGDYEQYF.